This TCR beta chain was profiled in a study of shared T cell receptors in the human thymus (dated by TCRdb to 2020 to 2023). Regarding the complete study: The study examined how the human thymus generates shared, self-reactive T-cell receptor alpha chains.

Details on this clone: What antigen it recognizes has not been identified. Per-nucleotide qualities are absent, and no much larger clonotype sits a single base away.

Including the terminal cysteine and phenylalanine, the CDR3 comprises 17 residues. Of the read, only the CDR3 DNA is kept; its 51 bases are in frame from base 1. V is shortened by 0 bases, J by 4 bases, and the region joining them spans 18 bases. Reading the germline V gene (reference sequence) gives CDR1 WNHNN and CDR2 SYGVQD. Libraries were built with the immunoSEQ multiplex PCR assay. Entries here come from immuneACCESS through TCRdb and include only in-frame sequences with V and J called. Some clones fail to appear in such tables; in the studies checked, an unresolved V gene covers under half of the shortfall, and the cause of the remainder is unknown. In this sample the table shows hundreds of thousands of clones, 87% of which occur a single time. About 0.0094% of the sample rests with the top ten. This same sample was also part of a study on human thymus T cells. From the second report: Donors were immunologically healthy infants undergoing open corrective cardiac surgery for congenital heart defects in Finland. Thymus tissue was obtained as surgical resects removed during corrective cardiac surgery. V and J gene segment usage appeared biased in both thymic and peripheral blood repertoires. The related research reported highly overlapping thymic TCR repertoires among unrelated individuals. The study described the TCR alpha and beta repertoires in fewer than 10 infant thymus samples and four matching peripheral blood samples. Donor ages ranging from about 7 to 250 days were recorded, and a handful of male and a couple of female infants were included in the cohort. After being mechanically released from the tissue, thymocytes were kept at -70 degrees C in pellets of about 8.5-32 million cells. A QIAsymphony instrument was used to extract genomic DNA from the frozen cell pellets. The immunoSEQ multiplex PCR assay was used to amplify the TCRB and TCRAD loci from a standardized amount of quality-controlled genomic DNA. Amplicons spanned the V(D)J region at a length sufficient to cover the CDR3 and identify V and J genes. The commercial immunoSEQ service was used to sequence amplicons on an Illumina platform. Primer bias and sequencing errors were corrected using previously described methods, and TCRAD and TCRB definitions followed the IMGT database. Repertoires were analysed with immunoSEQ Analyzer 3.0 and VDJTools, covering basic statistics, V/J segment usage, diversity estimates, rarefaction and pairwise overlap. Diversity was estimated with Chao1, ChaoE, Efron-Thisted, Shannon and inverse Simpson indices, and also on datasets down-sampled to the smallest sample. Repertoire overlap used strict matching of CDR3 nucleotide sequence, V gene and J gene, with Jaccard-based multidimensional scaling clustering. On average, thymus samples gave 800,000 or so unique TCRB clonotypes, whereas blood samples gave around 80,000.

The sequence joins TRBV10-1 to TRBJ1-1; the D gene cannot be named for sure. Source material: thymocytes. The clonotype was recovered from a boy under two years old with a congenital heart defect. Donor details come from another sample of the same person, matched by shared clones. The bases read TGCGCCAGCAGTGAGTCGTCCCTTAGGGAGGGAGGCACTGAAGCTTTCTTT. Its translation is CASSESSLREGGTEAFF.